This T cell receptor (beta chain) stems from a study of blood T cell repertoires in COVID-19. Across the study: From the United States, Italy and Spain came samples of acute and convalescent COVID-19. T cells, B-cell-depleted T cells, or PBMCs provided the cDNA or gDNA that served as material.

In the authors' methods: Estimation of nucleated cell counts relied on the amplification of reference gene primers. Profiling relied on immunoSEQ multiplex PCR, and the TCRdb table lists in-frame clones only, not all of them. D and trimming come from the DNA, and the V and J calls and clone size come from that table. The sample holds 250,000 or so clones, roughly 86% seen once. V was cut by 5 bases and J by 5 bases, with 16 bases left in between. The germline V gene encodes CDR1 SEHNR and CDR2 FQNEAQ (reference sequence). This CDR3 is 15 amino acids long. Material for sequencing was peripheral blood. The chain links TRBV7-9 to TRBJ2-1; perhaps TRBD1 as D (5 bases). This sequence was found in a man older than 75 with acute or convalescent COVID-19. The CDR3 sequence is CASSPDRRLDNEQFF. The CDR3 DNA reads TGTGCCAGCAGCCCAGACAGAAGGCTCGACAATGAGCAGTTCTTC.